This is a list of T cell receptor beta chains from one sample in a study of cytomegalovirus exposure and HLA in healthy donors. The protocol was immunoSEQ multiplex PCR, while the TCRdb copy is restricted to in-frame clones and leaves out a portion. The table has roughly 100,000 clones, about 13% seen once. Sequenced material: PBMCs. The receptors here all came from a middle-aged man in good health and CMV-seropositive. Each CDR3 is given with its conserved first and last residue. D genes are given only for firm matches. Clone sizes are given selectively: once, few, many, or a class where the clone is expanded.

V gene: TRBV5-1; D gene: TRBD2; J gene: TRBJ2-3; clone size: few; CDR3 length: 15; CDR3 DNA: TGCGCCAGCAGCTTGGCCGGGGGGAGCCCGGATACGCAGTATTTT; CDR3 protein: CASSLAGGSPDTQYF
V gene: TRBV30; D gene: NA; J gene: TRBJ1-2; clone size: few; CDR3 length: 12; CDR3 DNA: TGTGCCTGGAGTATCAACCCCAGTGGCTACACCTTC; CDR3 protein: CAWSINPSGYTF
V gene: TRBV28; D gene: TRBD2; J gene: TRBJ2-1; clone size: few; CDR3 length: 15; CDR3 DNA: TGTGCCAGCAGTTCCGGGACTAGCGGGAGTGGCGAGCAGTTCTTC; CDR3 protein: CASSSGTSGSGEQFF
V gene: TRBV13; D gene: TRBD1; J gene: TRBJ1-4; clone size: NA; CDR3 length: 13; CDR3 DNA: TGTGCCAGCAGCCTCCGGGACAGAGAAAAACTGTTTTTT; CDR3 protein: CASSLRDREKLFF
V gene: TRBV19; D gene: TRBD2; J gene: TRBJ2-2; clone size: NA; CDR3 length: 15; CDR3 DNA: TGTGCCAGTAGCCCAGGGACTACGAGCACCGGGGAGCTGTTTTTT; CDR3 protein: CASSPGTTSTGELFF
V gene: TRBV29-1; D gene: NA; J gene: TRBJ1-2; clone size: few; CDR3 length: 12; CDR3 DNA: TGCAGCGTTGTTCTGGGGCGCCTCGGCTACACCTTC; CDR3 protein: CSVVLGRLGYTF
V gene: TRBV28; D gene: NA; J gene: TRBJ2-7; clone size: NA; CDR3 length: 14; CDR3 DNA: TGTGCCAGCAGTTTTTTTACTCCCTCCTACGAGCAGTACTTC; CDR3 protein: CASSFFTPSYEQYF
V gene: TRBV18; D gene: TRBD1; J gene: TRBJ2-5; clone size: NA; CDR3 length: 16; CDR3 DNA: TGTGCCAGCACCCGACCCGGACAGGGGGCGGGAGAGACCCAGTACTTC; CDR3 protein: CASTRPGQGAGETQYF
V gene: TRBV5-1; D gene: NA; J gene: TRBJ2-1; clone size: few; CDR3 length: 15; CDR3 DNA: TGCGCCAGCAGCTTGTTGTCCTCGCGCCACAATGAGCAGTTCTTC; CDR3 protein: CASSLLSSRHNEQFF
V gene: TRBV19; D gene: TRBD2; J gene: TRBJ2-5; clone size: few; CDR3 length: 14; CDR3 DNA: TGTGCCAGTAGTATGGGCGGGAGAGGAGAGACCCAGTACTTC; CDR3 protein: CASSMGGRGETQYF
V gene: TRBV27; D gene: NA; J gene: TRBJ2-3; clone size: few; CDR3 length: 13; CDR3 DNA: TGTGCCAGCAGTTCCGTTGGGAGCGATACGCAGTATTTT; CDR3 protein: CASSSVGSDTQYF
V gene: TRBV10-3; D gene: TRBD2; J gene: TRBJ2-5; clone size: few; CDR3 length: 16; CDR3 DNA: TGTGCCACTCAGGGGCTAGCGGGGGCCTTCCAAGAGACCCAGTACTTC; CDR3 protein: CATQGLAGAFQETQYF
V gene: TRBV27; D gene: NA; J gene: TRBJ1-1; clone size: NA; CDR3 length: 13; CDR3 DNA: TGTGCCAGCAGTTCCCCCCGGGGCACTGAAGCTTTCTTT; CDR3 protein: CASSSPRGTEAFF
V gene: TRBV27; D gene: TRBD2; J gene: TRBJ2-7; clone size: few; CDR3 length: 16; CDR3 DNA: TGTGCCAGCAGCGACGGGGAGGGAAGCTATAACTACGAGCAGTACTTC; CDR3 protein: CASSDGEGSYNYEQYF
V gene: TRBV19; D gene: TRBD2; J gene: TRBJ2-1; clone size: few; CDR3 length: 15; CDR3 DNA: TGTGCCAGTAGTACACTAGCGGGGGGATACAATGAGCAGTTCTTC; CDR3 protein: CASSTLAGGYNEQFF
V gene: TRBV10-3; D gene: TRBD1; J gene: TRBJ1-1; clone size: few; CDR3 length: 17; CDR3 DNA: TGTGCCATCAGTGAGTCGGCCGGGTGGACAGGGGGCACTGAAGCTTTCTTT; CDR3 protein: CAISESAGWTGGTEAFF
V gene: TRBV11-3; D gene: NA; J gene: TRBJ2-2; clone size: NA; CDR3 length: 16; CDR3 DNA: TGTGCCAGCAGCGTTAGCCCAAACTATAACACCGGGGAGCTGTTTTTT; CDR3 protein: CASSVSPNYNTGELFF
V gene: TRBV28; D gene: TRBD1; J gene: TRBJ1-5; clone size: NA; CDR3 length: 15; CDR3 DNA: TGTGCCAGCAGAAACCCTGGGACAGAGTGGCAGCCCCAGCATTTT; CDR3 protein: CASRNPGTEWQPQHF
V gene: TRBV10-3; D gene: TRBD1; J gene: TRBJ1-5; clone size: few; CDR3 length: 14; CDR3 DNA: TGTGCCATCAGCAGACAGGGTAACAATCAGCCCCAGCATTTT; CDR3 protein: CAISRQGNNQPQHF
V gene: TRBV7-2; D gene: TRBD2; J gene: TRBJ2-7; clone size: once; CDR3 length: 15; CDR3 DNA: TGTGCCAGCAGCTTCCGGCCGGGACTATCCTACGAGCAGTACTTC; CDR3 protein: CASSFRPGLSYEQYF
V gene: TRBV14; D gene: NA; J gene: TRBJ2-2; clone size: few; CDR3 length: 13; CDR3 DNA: TGTGCCAGCAGCCAAGGTGGGACAGGGGAGCTGTTTTTT; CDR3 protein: CASSQGGTGELFF
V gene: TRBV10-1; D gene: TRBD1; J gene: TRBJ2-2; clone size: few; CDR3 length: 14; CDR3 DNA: TGCGCCAGCAGTAGACAGGGGGGCACCGGGGAGCTGTTTTTT; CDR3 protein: CASSRQGGTGELFF
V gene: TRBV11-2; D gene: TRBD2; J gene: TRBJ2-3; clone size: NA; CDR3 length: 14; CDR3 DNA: TGTGCCAGCAGTAGGACTAGTAAAGCAGATACGCAGTATTTT; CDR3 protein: CASSRTSKADTQYF
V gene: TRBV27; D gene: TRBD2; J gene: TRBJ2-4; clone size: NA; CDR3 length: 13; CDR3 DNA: TGTGCCAGCAGTCAACGACCGGGAGGGGGGAGGTACTTC; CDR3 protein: CASSQRPGGGRYF
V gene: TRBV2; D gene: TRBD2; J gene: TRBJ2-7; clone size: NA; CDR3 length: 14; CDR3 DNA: TGTGCCAGCAAACTAGCGGGAGGGCCCTACGAGCAGTACTTC; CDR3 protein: CASKLAGGPYEQYF
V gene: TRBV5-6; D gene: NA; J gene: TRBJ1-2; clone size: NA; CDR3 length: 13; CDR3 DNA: TGTGCCAGCAGCTTCGGGGAAGTCTATGGCTACACCTTC; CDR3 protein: CASSFGEVYGYTF
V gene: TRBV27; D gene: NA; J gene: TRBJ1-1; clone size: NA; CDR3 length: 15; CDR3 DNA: TGTGCCAGCAGTTTATCTAGTGGGAGGAACACTGAAGCTTTCTTT; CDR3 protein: CASSLSSGRNTEAFF
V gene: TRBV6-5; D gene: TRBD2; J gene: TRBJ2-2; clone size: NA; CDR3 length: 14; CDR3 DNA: TGTGCCAGCAGTCGGGGAGGGCCCACCGGGGAGCTGTTTTTT; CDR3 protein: CASSRGGPTGELFF
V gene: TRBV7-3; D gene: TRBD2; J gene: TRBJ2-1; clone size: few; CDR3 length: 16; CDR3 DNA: TGTGCCAGCAGCCTTCAGGGACTAGCGGGAGGCAATGAGCAGTTCTTC; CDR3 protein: CASSLQGLAGGNEQFF
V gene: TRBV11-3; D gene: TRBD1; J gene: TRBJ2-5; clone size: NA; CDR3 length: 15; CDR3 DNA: TGTGCCAGCAGCTTGCACAGGGGGCGCCCCGGGACCCAGTACTTC; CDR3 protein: CASSLHRGRPGTQYF
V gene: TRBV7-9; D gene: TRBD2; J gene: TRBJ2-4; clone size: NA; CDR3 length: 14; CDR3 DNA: TGTGCCAGCAGCCACAGCGGGATCGTAAACATTCAGTACTTC; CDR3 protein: CASSHSGIVNIQYF
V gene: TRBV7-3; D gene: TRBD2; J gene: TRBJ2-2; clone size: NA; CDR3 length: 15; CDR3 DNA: TGTGCCAGCAGCTTGAATGCGGGAGGGTCCGGGGAGCTGTTTTTT; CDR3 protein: CASSLNAGGSGELFF
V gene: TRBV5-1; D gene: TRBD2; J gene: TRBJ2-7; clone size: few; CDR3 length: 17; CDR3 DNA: TGCGCCAGCAGCGTGGGGACTAGCGGGACAATTTCCTACGAGCAGTACTTC; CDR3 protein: CASSVGTSGTISYEQYF
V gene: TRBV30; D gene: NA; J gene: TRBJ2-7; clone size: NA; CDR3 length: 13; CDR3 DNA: TGTGCCTGGAGGACCAAGGGGTCCTACGAGCAGTACTTC; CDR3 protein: CAWRTKGSYEQYF